A single sample is the source of the 20 T cell receptor beta chains below, sequenced in a study of spatial heterogeneity in lung cancer. Regarding time point: sample taken at primary tumor resection. TCRdb re-called the 5' RACE reads with MiXCR, one entry per CDR3 protein. The table shows about 21,000 distinct CDR3 sequences, with more than 5% occurring only once. The sequencing here drew on PBMCs, taken at surgery. Every receptor here comes from a male donor with early-stage non-small cell lung cancer.

This chain links TRBV18 with TRBJ1-1; D is perhaps TRBD1 (5 bases). Germline values: CDR1 KGHSH, CDR2 LQKENI. The CDR3 consists of 15 residues. V gave up 3 bases and J gave up 1 base, with 12 bases separating them. CDR3 amino acids: CASSPLGGENTEAFF. CDR3 sequence (DNA): TGTGCCAGCTCACCCCTGGGGGGGGAGAACACTGAAGCTTTCTTT.

This clonotype was counted at least ten times. The DNA for the CDR3 is TGTGCCAGCGGGACGGCAGGAGGAAACACCATATATTTT. This translates into CASGTAGGNTIYF. The chain couples TRBV25-1 to TRBJ1-3, with a possible D match to TRBD1 (5 bases). Trimming left V 8 bases short and J 4 bases short, with 12 bases between. The length of the CDR3 is 13 residues. Germline CDR1 reads MGHDK; CDR2 reads SYGVNS.

This clonotype was observed many times. This chain uses TRBV20-1 with TRBJ1-1; D gene unclear. The V end lost 5 bases, the J end lost 1 base, and 8 bases lay between the germline ends. Germline V lookup: CDR1 DFQATT, CDR2 SNEGSKA (reference sequence). The length of the CDR3 is 12 residues. CDR3 loop: CSAAGSNTEAFF. In DNA, the CDR3 is TGCAGTGCTGCCGGTTCGAACACTGAAGCTTTCTTT.

At least ten counts were recorded for this clonotype. The chain couples TRBV7-3 to TRBJ2-7; 9 bases align to TRBD1. Germline V gives CDR1 SGHTA, CDR2 FQGTGA. The V segment lost 4 bases and the J segment 6 bases; nucleotides outside the gene matches: 7. CDR3 length equals 14 residues. CDR3 amino acids: CASSSGTGRSEQYF. The DNA of the CDR3 is TGTGCCAGCAGCTCCGGGACAGGGCGAAGCGAGCAGTACTTC.

This clonotype appeared many times. This sequence joins TRBV20-1 and TRBJ2-2, with D perhaps matching TRBD2 (5 bases). Trimming pared 0 bases from V and 5 bases from J, leaving 13 bases between. The CDR3 has 15 amino acids. In germline, CDR1 is DFQATT, CDR2 SNEGSKA (reference sequence). The CDR3 spells CSARDERVWTGELFF. The CDR3 nucleotides read TGCAGTGCTAGAGATGAGAGGGTATGGACCGGGGAGCTGTTTTTT.

In this sample, this clonotype turned up many times. This chain connects TRBV5-6 to TRBJ2-3, with 12 positions matching TRBD2. The CDR3 loop spans 16 amino acids. V dropped 4 bases and J dropped 6; count of bases not matched to a gene: 9. From germline, CDR1 is SGHDT and CDR2 YYEEEE. CDR3 nucleotides: TGTGCCAGCAGCATCGGGACTAGCGGGCGGAGGGATACGCAGTATTTT. This sequence encodes CASSIGTSGRRDTQYF.

Judged by abundance, this clonotype is medium-sized. The chain recombines TRBV6-1 with TRBJ1-1; D gene ambiguous. This CDR3 spans 16 amino acids. V lost 8 bases, J lost 3 bases, and 22 bases lay in between. The germline V gene encodes CDR1 MNHNS and CDR2 SASEGT. CDR3 bases: TGTGCCAGCCCTCCCGAGACCCTGGCCGGGGACACTGAAGCTTTCTTT. Encoded protein: CASPPETLAGDTEAFF.

This clonotype was counted at least ten times. The V call is TRBV30, the J call TRBJ2-5, with a possible D match to TRBD2 (7 bases). The CDR3 has 11 residues. Trimming shortened V by 8 bases and J by 5 bases, and 12 bases separated the two germline ends. Germline V gives CDR1 GTSNPN, CDR2 SVGIG (reference sequence). The CDR3 loop reads CARGAGETQYF. Written as DNA, the CDR3 is TGTGCCCGGGGGGCCGGGGAGACCCAGTACTTC.

This clonotype was found many times. CDR3 bases: TGTGCCAGCAGCCCCCCGCCTAGCGGGGGTTACCACGTCGCGTTCTTC. It codes for CASSPPPSGGYHVAFF. V gene TRBV3-1 combines with J gene TRBJ2-1, with 10 bases identical to TRBD2. Germline assignment: CDR1 LGHDT and CDR2 YNNKEL (reference sequence). V lost 4 bases, J lost 15 bases, and 18 bases stayed unmatched. The CDR3 contains 16 residues.

This clonotype appeared many times. The chain carries TRBV20-1 and TRBJ1-5; unclear D gene. The V gene lost 3 bases and the J gene lost 0 bases, with 9 bases spanning the gap. CDR1 DFQATT and CDR2 SNEGSKA come from the germline V gene (reference sequence). The length of the CDR3 is 14 residues. The CDR3 DNA sequence: TGCAGTGCTAGCAGAGACTATAGCAATCAGCCCCAGCATTTT. This encodes CSASRDYSNQPQHF.

This clonotype was seen repeatedly, ten times or more. The CDR3 sequence: CASSLSRVLKANYGYTF. DNA for the CDR3: TGTGCCAGCAGCTTGAGCAGGGTGCTTAAAGCTAACTATGGCTACACCTTC. This chain joins TRBV7-2 and TRBJ1-2; possibly TRBD1 for D (5 bases). The germline gives CDR1 SGHTA, CDR2 FQGNSA. Trimming stripped 3 bases from V and 0 bases from J, with 17 bases between. This CDR3 region has 17 residues.

This sequence joins TRBV6-1 and TRBJ2-1, with D uncertain. CDR1 is MNHNS, CDR2 SASEGT, per germline. This CDR3 spans 13 amino acids. Trimming removed 6 bases at V and 4 bases at J, with 10 bases between. The CDR3 sequence: CASSILAYNEQFF. The CDR3, as DNA: TGTGCCAGCAGCATACTGGCGTACAATGAGCAGTTCTTC.

This clonotype was seen ten or more times. The chain employs TRBV7-2 and TRBJ2-1, with 9 bases lining up with TRBD2. Germline loops: CDR1 SGHTA, CDR2 FQGNSA. J was trimmed by 0 bases and V by 6 bases; bases with no gene match: 12. This CDR3 is 18 amino acids long. The CDR3 region is CASSSRGGGLISYNEQFF. DNA of the CDR3: TGTGCCAGCAGTTCGCGGGGGGGCGGCCTCATCTCCTACAATGAGCAGTTCTTC.

This clonotype was seen a few times. The chain is built from TRBV5-1 and TRBJ1-1; D is perhaps TRBD1 (6 bases). Looked up from germline, CDR1 is SGHRS and CDR2 is YFSETQ. V was pared by 7 bases and J by 4 bases, with 14 bases between. This CDR3 is built from 13 residues. CDR3 in amino acids: CASSNQGPTEAFF. CDR3 sequence (DNA): TGCGCCAGCTCCAATCAGGGGCCCACTGAAGCTTTCTTT.

This rearrangement joins TRBV5-1 to TRBJ2-1; D is undetermined. Germline assignment: CDR1 SGHRS and CDR2 YFSETQ. The CDR3 extends over 16 amino acids. Deletions cut 1 base from V and 0 bases from J, with 11 bases between. CDR3 amino acids: CASSLLPRFSYNEQFF. The CDR3 nucleotides read TGCGCCAGCAGCTTGCTCCCGCGGTTCTCCTACAATGAGCAGTTCTTC.

Concerning this clonotype: This may be a read error, as it is one base from a much larger clone. This chain uses TRBV11-2 with TRBJ2-1; 7 nucleotides line up with TRBD1. Unmatched junction bases numbered 13, after V lost 7 bases and J lost 10 bases. Germline V gives CDR1 SGHAT, CDR2 FQNNGV. The CDR3 is made up of 14 amino acids. CDR3 in amino acids: CASTPRTGNREQFF. The DNA of the CDR3 is TGTGCCAGCACTCCCCGGACAGGAAACAGGGAGCAGTTCTTC.

This clonotype was recorded at least ten times. The CDR3 here is CASSPPQRAPYEQYF. CDR3 coding DNA: TGTGCCAGCTCGCCCCCCCAGCGGGCGCCTTACGAGCAGTACTTC. The rearrangement joins TRBV18 to TRBJ2-7, with D perhaps TRBD2 (6 bases). Trimming cost V 6 bases and J 4 bases, with 19 bases left between them. The CDR3 length is 15 residues. CDR1 KGHSH and CDR2 LQKENI come from the germline V gene.

There are many counts of this clonotype. The CDR3 bases are TGTGCCAGCAGTCTTCGAGGACAATCAAACTCTGGGGCCAACGTCCTGACTTTC. It yields the protein CASSLRGQSNSGANVLTF. The genes are TRBV27 and TRBJ2-6; possibly TRBD1 for D (5 bases). The CDR3 contains 18 residues. The germline V gene has CDR1 MNHEY and CDR2 SMNVEV (reference sequence). Trimming shortened V by 5 bases and J by 0 bases, and 17 bases separated the two germline ends.

This clonotype was observed at least ten times. The V and J genes are TRBV25-1 and TRBJ1-2, with 7 nucleotides matching TRBD1. Trimming cost V 5 bases and J 5 bases; bases outside gene matches: 2. This CDR3 region has 12 residues. CDR1 and CDR2 from the germline V gene are MGHDK and SYGVNS. CDR3 sequence reads: CASSQGGYGYTF. CDR3 sequence (DNA): TGTGCCAGCAGTCAGGGGGGGTATGGCTACACCTTC.

This clonotype appeared many times. This rearrangement joins TRBV5-6 to TRBJ2-7, with 8 bases that match TRBD1. With 5 bases clipped from V and 3 bases from J, the junction kept 7 bases outside the gene matches. The germline V gene has CDR1 SGHDT and CDR2 YYEEEE. This CDR3 contains 14 residues. The CDR3 DNA reads TGTGCCAGCAGTCGACAGGGGATTCGCTACGAGCAGTACTTC. Translated: CASSRQGIRYEQYF.